Shown below are 5 T cell receptor beta chains from a single sample sequenced in a study of cytomegalovirus exposure and HLA in healthy donors. In the PCR, 60 Vbeta and 13 Jbeta primers were used. TCRdb keeps only in-frame clones here, not all; method: immunoSEQ multiplex PCR. The sample includes about 150,000 clones, about 74% of them seen just once. Sequencing used PBMCs. The receptors were gathered from a male donor in good health and CMV-seronegative.

This clone came up a few times. V gene TRBV5-1 combines with J gene TRBJ2-1, with D maybe TRBD1 (5 bases). V lost 4 bases to trimming and J lost 6 bases, with 14 bases between them. Germline V gene lookup returns CDR1 SGHRS and CDR2 YFSETQ. This CDR3 has 14 amino acids. The CDR3, as DNA: TGCGCCAGCAGCGGGGCCCGCCAGGTCAATGAGCAGTTCTTC. Its protein product is CASSGARQVNEQFF.

The chain carries TRBV30 and TRBJ2-2; no firm D call. Germline CDR1 reads GTSNPN; CDR2 reads SVGIG (reference sequence). The CDR3 has 14 residues. Trimming shortened V by 1 base and J by 0 bases, and 6 bases separated the two germline ends. The CDR3 DNA reads TGTGCCTGGAGTGGACTGGCGAACACCGGGGAGCTGTTTTTT. Its protein product is CAWSGLANTGELFF.

The chain uses TRBV5-5 and TRBJ1-1; TRBD1 might be the D (6 bases). Germline assignment: CDR1 SGHKS and CDR2 YYEKEE (reference sequence). V gave up 0 bases and J gave up 2 bases, with 17 bases separating them. The CDR3 loop spans 17 amino acids. DNA of the CDR3: TGTGCCAGCAGCTTGGGGCCGGGAGGGGGGCGCAACACTGAAGCTTTCTTT. Amino acids: CASSLGPGGGRNTEAFF.

This clone showed up just a few times. The chain carries TRBV6-5 and TRBJ1-3, with TRBD1 matching 7 bases. In germline, CDR1 is MNHEY, CDR2 SVGAGI. There are 14 residues in the CDR3. The J segment lost 4 bases and the V segment lost 5 bases, leaving 5 bases of the junction unmatched. This CDR3 is CASSTGDTGNTIYF. CDR3 sequence (DNA): TGTGCCAGCAGTACAGGGGATACAGGAAACACCATATATTTT.

The chain's CDR3 is CASIRERSYNSPLHF. CDR3 sequence (DNA): TGTGCCAGCATAAGAGAAAGATCCTATAATTCACCCCTCCACTTT. The chain carries TRBV2 and TRBJ1-6; no clear D. The length of the CDR3 is 15 residues. Trimming left V 7 bases short and J 1 base short, with 11 bases between. Germline-derived CDR1 and CDR2 are SNHLY and FYNNEI.